This T cell receptor (beta chain) was obtained from a study of blood T cell repertoires in COVID-19 (dated by TCRdb to 2020 to 2021). As for the study more broadly: Collaborator samples came from the United States, Italy and Spain and covered acute and convalescent phases of COVID-19. The prospective study material was composed of cDNA or gDNA derived from T cells, B-cell-depleted T cells, or PBMCs. The dataset comprised deeply sampled blood TCRbeta repertoires from subjects exposed to, actively infected with, or recovered from COVID-19. The repertoires were released in a freely available public database intended as a resource for research on the immune response to SARS-CoV-2. Samples came from the ongoing ImmuneRACE study (first 160 participants) plus 1,254 subjects from 6 global collaborators. Sample metadata almost always included a de-identified subject ID, COVID-19 status, age in years and sex. HLA class I and class II types, where available, came from metadata supplied by the sample provider rather than from assay-based typing.

The immunoSEQ Assay, a bias-controlled multiplex PCR, was used to amplify TCRbeta CDR3 regions from genomic DNA. The authors' analysis ran thus. Within the assay, amplification of reference gene primers was used to estimate how many nucleated cells each sample contained. To quantify the absolute abundance of each unique TCRbeta CDR3 rearrangement, sequence reads were collapsed and filtered. For each sample, productive Simpson clonality was calculated by taking the square root of Simpson's diversity index across productive rearrangements. This immuneACCESS table, as held by TCRdb, lists in-frame sequences with V and J called but not all clones. Of the missing ones, under half trace to an unresolved V gene in checked studies; the others have no known cause. The V and J calls and clone size come from that table; D and trimming were worked out from the DNA. The sample yields approximately 150,000 clones; approximately 87% were counted once. Around 8.6% of the sample belongs to the ten largest clones.

The germline V gene provides CDR1 LGHNA and CDR2 YSLEER. The CDR3 covers 14 residues, taking in both the cysteine and the phenylalanine. Details on this clone: This receptor's antigen is unknown. No DNA is shown, since the ends of the CDR3 on it are uncertain; the CDR3 is the one TCRdb lists.

Collaborating institutions collected whole blood in K2EDTA tubes following their own protocols. For TCRbeta analysis, collaborator samples were shipped as frozen whole blood, as isolated PBMCs, or as DNA extracted from either sample type. Points the paper makes about the study in general: How much clinical and demographic metadata was included differed by source and by participant, and the metadata was provided uncurated.

The TCR comes from a woman aged 45-59 years with active or convalescent COVID-19. Sequencing was carried out using peripheral blood. This chain joins TRBV4-3 to TRBJ2-7; the table's D call TRBD1 went unverified against the DNA. CDR3 region: CASSQEWGQGNRYF.